These 10 T cell receptor beta chains originate from one sample sequenced in a study of T cell responses to AZD1222 COVID-19 vaccine. The data were produced by immunoSEQ multiplex PCR, yet TCRdb's version contains in-frame clones alone and is incomplete. This sample has approximately 110,000 clones; 70% to 90% occur once, and the top ten carry about 2.5%. The sequencing used peripheral blood, collected 28 days after the second AZD1222 dose. The origin of the receptors is an adult who received the AZD1222 COVID-19 vaccine.

J is TRBJ2-1 and V is TRBV28; D uncertain. This CDR3 has 14 amino acids. CDR1 and CDR2 (germline): MDHEN, SYDVKM. Trimming shortened V by 6 bases and J by 2 bases, and 11 bases separated the two germline ends. Here the CDR3 reads CASSWPGTYNEQFF. CDR3 bases: TGTGCCAGCAGCTGGCCTGGGACCTACAATGAGCAGTTCTTC.

V gene TRBV6-5 combines with J gene TRBJ1-2; perhaps TRBD1 as D (6 bases). The CDR3 runs to 15 residues. V dropped 4 bases and J dropped 0 bases, with 12 bases sitting between them. Germline V gene sequence: CDR1 MNHEY, CDR2 SVGAGI. The CDR3 here is CASSLTRTANYGYTF. The CDR3 DNA sequence: TGTGCCAGCAGTTTGACCAGGACAGCTAACTATGGCTACACCTTC.

The chain has TRBV19 and TRBJ2-5; 7 bases align to TRBD1. Unmatched junction bases numbered 21, after V lost 6 bases and J lost 5 bases. CDR1 is LNHDA, CDR2 SQIVND, per germline (reference sequence). This CDR3 comprises 18 residues. CDR3 in DNA: TGTGCCAGTAGCGAGGCTTTCGGGACAGCCTCTGCTAGGGAGACCCAGTACTTC. This translates into CASSEAFGTASARETQYF.

The CDR3: CSVDRTDNYGYTF. The CDR3 bases are TGCAGCGTTGATCGGACGGATAACTATGGCTACACCTTC. The chain links TRBV29-1 to TRBJ1-2; D is unresolved. V was trimmed by 3 bases and J by 1 base, leaving 9 bases between them. Germline V lookup: CDR1 SQVTM, CDR2 ANQGSEA. The CDR3 runs to 13 residues.

The chain uses TRBV14 and TRBJ2-2, with 7 bases matching TRBD1. J was trimmed by 5 bases and V by 1 base; bases with no gene match: 10. This CDR3 is built from 17 residues. Germline V gene sequence: CDR1 SGHDN, CDR2 FVKESK. CDR3 protein: CASSQGILRQGTGELFF. For the CDR3, the DNA is TGTGCCAGCAGCCAAGGAATTTTGAGACAGGGTACCGGGGAGCTGTTTTTT.

The CDR3 nucleotides read TGTGCCTGGAGTGTACTAGGTTCAGGCAGGATGTCGGAGACCCAGTACTTC. The encoded protein is CAWSVLGSGRMSETQYF. The chain is built from TRBV30 and TRBJ2-5; maybe TRBD2 (5 bases). The V gene's germline CDR1 is GTSNPN and CDR2 SVGIG (reference sequence). The CDR3 is 17 amino acids. V lost 0 bases and J 5 bases, leaving 22 bases between the germline ends. Combining the CDR3 with reference TRBV30 and TRBJ2-5 gives the whole variable domain SQTIHQWPATLVQPVGSPLSLECTVEGTSNPNLYWYRQAAGRGLQLLFYSVGIGQISSEVPQNLSASRPQDRQFILSSKKLLLSDSGFYLCAWSVLGSGRMSETQYFGPGTRLLVL.

The chain uses TRBV6-2 or TRBV6-3 and TRBJ2-1, with unresolved D. The V gene lost 6 bases and the J gene lost 5 bases, with 11 bases spanning the gap. The CDR3 spans 13 residues. Germline lookup yields CDR1 MNHEY and CDR2 SVGEGT. CDR3 amino acids: CASSDLRNNEQFF. CDR3 bases: TGTGCCAGCAGCGACCTACGGAACAATGAGCAGTTCTTC.

The chain employs TRBV7-2 and TRBJ2-1, with TRBD2 identical over 14 bases. The germline V gene encodes CDR1 SGHTA and CDR2 FQGNSA. This CDR3 comprises 16 residues. The V segment lost 1 base and the J segment 7 bases; nucleotides outside the gene matches: 3. CDR3 sequence reads: CASSLVRLAGGNEQFF. The CDR3 region has the DNA TGTGCCAGCAGCTTAGTTAGACTAGCGGGAGGGAATGAGCAGTTCTTC. The full variable domain, completed using reference TRBV7-2 and TRBJ2-1, is GAGVSQSPSNKVTEKGKDVELRCDPISGHTALYWYRQSLGQGLEFLIYFQGNSAPDKSGLPSDRFSAERTGGSVSTLTIQRTQQEDSAVYLCASSLVRLAGGNEQFFGPGTRLTVL.

V usage is TRBV25-1 and J usage is TRBJ2-5, with 7 bases lining up with TRBD2. The CDR3 loop spans 14 amino acids. Looked up from germline, CDR1 is MGHDK and CDR2 is SYGVNS. J was trimmed by 5 bases and V by 3 bases; bases with no gene match: 6. The CDR3 sequence: CASSDRGGKETQYF. Written as DNA, the CDR3 is TGTGCCAGCAGTGATCGGGGAGGGAAGGAGACCCAGTACTTC.

CDR3 coding DNA: TGCAGTGCTAGTAGGGATGGGTTTGAGACCCAGTACTTC. Its protein product is CSASRDGFETQYF. The chain has TRBV20-1 and TRBJ2-5; D is unresolved. V dropped 3 bases and J dropped 5 bases, with 13 bases sitting between them. The V gene's germline CDR1 is DFQATT and CDR2 SNEGSKA (reference sequence). The CDR3 loop spans 13 amino acids.